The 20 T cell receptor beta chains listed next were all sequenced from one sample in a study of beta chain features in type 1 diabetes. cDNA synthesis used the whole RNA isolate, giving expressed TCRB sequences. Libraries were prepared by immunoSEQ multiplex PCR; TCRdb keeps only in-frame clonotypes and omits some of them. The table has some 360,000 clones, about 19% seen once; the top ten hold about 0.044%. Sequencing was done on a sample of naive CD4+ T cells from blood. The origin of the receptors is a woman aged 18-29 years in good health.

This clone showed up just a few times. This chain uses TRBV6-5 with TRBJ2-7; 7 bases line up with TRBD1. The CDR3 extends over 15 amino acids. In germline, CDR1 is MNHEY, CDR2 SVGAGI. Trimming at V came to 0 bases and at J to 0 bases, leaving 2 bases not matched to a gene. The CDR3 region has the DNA TGTGCCAGCAGTTACTCGACAGGGTCCTCCTACGAGCAGTACTTC. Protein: CASSYSTGSSYEQYF.

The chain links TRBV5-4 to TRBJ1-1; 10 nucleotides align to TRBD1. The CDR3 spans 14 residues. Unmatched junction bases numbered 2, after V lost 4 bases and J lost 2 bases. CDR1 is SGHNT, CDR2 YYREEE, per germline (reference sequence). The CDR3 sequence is CASSRTGGNTEAFF. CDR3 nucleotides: TGTGCCAGCAGCCGGACAGGGGGTAACACTGAAGCTTTCTTT.

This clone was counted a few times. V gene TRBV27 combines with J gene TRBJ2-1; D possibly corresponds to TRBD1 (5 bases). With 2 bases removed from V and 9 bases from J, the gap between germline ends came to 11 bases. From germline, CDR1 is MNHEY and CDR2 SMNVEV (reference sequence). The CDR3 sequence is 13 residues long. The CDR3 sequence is CASSLPQGGEQFF. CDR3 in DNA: TGTGCCAGCAGTTTACCGCAGGGTGGTGAGCAGTTCTTC.

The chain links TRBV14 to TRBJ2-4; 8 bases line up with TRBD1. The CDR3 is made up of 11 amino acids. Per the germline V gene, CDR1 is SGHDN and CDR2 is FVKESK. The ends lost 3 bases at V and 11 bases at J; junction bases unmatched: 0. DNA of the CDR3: TGTGCCAGCAGCCAGGGACAGGTTCAGTACTTC. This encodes CASSQGQVQYF.

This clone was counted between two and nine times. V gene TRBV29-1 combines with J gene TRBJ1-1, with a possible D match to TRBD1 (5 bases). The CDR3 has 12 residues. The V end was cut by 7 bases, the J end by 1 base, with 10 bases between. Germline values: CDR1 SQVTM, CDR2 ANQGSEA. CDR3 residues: CSGTGGNTEAFF. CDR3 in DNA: TGCAGCGGTACCGGGGGGAACACTGAAGCTTTCTTT.

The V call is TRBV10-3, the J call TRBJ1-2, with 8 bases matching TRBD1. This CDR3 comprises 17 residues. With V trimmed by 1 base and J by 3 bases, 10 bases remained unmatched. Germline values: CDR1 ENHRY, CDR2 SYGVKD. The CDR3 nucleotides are TGTGCCATCAGTGAGTTCGCCCGGGACAGGTTTTACTATGGCTACACCTTC. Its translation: CAISEFARDRFYYGYTF.

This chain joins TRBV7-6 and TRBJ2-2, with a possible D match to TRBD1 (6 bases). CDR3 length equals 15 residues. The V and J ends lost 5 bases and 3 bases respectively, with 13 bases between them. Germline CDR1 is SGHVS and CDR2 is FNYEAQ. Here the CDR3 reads CASSPGRGYTGELFF. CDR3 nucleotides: TGTGCCAGCAGCCCGGGCAGGGGATACACCGGGGAGCTGTTTTTT.

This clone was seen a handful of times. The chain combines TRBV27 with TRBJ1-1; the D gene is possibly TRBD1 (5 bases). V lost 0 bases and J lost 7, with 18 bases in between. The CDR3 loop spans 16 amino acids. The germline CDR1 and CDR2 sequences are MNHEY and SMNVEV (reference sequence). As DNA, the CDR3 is TGTGCCAGCAGTTTATCGGGCGGGGCGCTTGGCTTTGAAGCTTTCTTT. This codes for CASSLSGGALGFEAFF.

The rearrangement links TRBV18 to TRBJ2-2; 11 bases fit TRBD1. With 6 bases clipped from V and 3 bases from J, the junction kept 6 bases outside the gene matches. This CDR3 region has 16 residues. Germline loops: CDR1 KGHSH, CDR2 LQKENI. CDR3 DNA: TGTGCCAGCTCGAATCCGGGACAGGGGGACACCGGGGAGCTGTTTTTT. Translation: CASSNPGQGDTGELFF.

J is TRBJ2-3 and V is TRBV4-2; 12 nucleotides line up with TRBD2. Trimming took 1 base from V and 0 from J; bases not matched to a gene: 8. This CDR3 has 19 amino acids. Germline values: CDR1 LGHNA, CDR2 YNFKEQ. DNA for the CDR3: TGTGCCAGCAGCCAAGCGGTTGGCACTAGCGGGGGGAGCACAGATACGCAGTATTTT. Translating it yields CASSQAVGTSGGSTDTQYF.

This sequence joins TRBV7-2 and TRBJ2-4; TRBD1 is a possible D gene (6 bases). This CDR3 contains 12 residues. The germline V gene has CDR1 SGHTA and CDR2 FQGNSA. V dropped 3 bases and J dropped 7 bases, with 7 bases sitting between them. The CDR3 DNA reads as TGTGCCAGCAGCTTCCAGGGGAACATTCAGTACTTC. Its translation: CASSFQGNIQYF. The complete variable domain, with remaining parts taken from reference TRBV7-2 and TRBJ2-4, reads GAGVSQSPSNKVTEKGKDVELRCDPISGHTALYWYRQSLGQGLEFLIYFQGNSAPDKSGLPSDRFSAERTGGSVSTLTIQRTQQEDSAVYLCASSFQGNIQYFGAGTRLSVL.

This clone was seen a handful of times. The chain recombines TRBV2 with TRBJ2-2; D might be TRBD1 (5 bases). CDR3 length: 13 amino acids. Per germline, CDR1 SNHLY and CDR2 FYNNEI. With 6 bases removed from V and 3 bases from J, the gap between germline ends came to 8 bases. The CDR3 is CASRPRDTGELFF. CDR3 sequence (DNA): TGTGCCAGCAGACCCAGGGACACCGGGGAGCTGTTTTTT.

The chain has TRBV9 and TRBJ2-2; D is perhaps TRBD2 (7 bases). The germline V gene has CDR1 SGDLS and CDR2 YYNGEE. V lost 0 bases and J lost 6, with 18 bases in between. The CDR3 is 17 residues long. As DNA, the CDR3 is TGTGCCAGCAGCGTAGACCCCGAGGGGGGGCTGGCCGGGGAGCTGTTTTTT. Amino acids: CASSVDPEGGLAGELFF.

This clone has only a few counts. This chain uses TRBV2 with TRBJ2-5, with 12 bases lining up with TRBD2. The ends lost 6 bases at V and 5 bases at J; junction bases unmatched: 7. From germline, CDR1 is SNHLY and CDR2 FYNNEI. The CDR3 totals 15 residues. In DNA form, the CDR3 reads TGTGCCAGCAGGACGACTAGCGGGAGCTGGGAGACCCAGTACTTC. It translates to CASRTTSGSWETQYF.

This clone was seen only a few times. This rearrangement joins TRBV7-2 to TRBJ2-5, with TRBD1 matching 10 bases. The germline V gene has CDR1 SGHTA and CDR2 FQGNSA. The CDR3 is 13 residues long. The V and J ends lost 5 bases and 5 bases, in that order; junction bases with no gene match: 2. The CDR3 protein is CASSQDRGETQYF. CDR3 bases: TGTGCCAGCAGCCAGGACAGGGGGGAGACCCAGTACTTC.

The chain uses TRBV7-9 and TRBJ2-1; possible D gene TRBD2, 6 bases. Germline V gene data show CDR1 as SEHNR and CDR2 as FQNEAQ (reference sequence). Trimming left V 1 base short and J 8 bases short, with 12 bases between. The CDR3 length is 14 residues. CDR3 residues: CASSLVAAVHEQFF. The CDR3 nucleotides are TGTGCCAGCAGCTTAGTAGCGGCGGTGCATGAGCAGTTCTTC. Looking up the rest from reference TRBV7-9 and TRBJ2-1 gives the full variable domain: DTGVSQNPRHKITKRGQNVTFRCDPISEHNRLYWYRQTLGQGPEFLTYFQNEAQLEKSRLLSDRFSAERPKGSFSTLEIQRTEQGDSAMYLCASSLVAAVHEQFFGPGTRLTVL.

CDR3 sequence reads: CASSPIIGTGDSPLHF. The CDR3 DNA sequence: TGTGCCAGCTCACCCATTATAGGGACAGGGGATTCACCCCTCCACTTT. The chain recombines TRBV18 with TRBJ1-6; 10 positions agree with TRBD1. Germline V gene sequence: CDR1 KGHSH, CDR2 LQKENI. This CDR3 comprises 16 residues. V shed 3 bases and J 8 bases; nucleotides not matched to a gene: 7.

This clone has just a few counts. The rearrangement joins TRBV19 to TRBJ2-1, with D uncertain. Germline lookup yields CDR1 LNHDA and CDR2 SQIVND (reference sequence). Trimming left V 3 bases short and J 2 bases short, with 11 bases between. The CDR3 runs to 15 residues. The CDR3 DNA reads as TGTGCCAGTAGTATGGGCCTTGCCCCCTACAATGAGCAGTTCTTC. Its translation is CASSMGLAPYNEQFF. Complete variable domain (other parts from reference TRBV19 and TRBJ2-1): DGGITQSPKYLFRKEGQNVTLSCEQNLNHDAMYWYRQDPGQGLRLIYYSQIVNDFQKGDIAEGYSVSREKKESFPLTVTSAQKNPTAFYLCASSMGLAPYNEQFFGPGTRLTVL.

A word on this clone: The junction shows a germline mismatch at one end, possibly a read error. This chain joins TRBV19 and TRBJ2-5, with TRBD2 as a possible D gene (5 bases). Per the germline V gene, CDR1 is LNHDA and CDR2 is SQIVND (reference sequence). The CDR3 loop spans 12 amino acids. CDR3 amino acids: CASSMSRETKYF. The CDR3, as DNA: TGTGCCAGTAGTATGTCGAGGGAGACCAAGTACTTC.

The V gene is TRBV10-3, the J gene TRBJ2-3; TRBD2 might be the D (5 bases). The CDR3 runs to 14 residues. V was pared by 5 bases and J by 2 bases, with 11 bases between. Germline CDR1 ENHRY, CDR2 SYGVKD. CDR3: CAISRTFLTDTQYF. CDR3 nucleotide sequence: TGTGCCATCAGTAGGACTTTTCTCACAGATACGCAGTATTTT.